This TCR beta chain was sequenced during a study of graft-versus-host responses after intestinal transplantation. Study overall: Anti-thymocyte globulin was used for induction in all recipients, who then took tacrolimus and steroids for approximately 3 years.

Measured with immunoSEQ multiplex PCR; TCRdb has only the in-frame clones, and not every one. Among fewer than 110,000 clones listed, approximately 94% were seen once. Germline values: CDR1 SQVTM, CDR2 ANQGSEA. The CDR3 has 11 amino acids. As to this clone: Its target is not known. One end of the junction varies from germline; a read error may be responsible.

Study results and limitations: With peak circulating GvH clone levels came an association with early post-transplant HvG declines. GvH clones turned up in recipient marrow; some had shown up first in ileum or blood. Allografts of one patient group, those with graft-donor T cell macrochimerism, had high graft-versus-host to host-versus-graft clonal ratios.

The chain recombines TRBV29-1 with TRBJ1-3; D perhaps matches TRBD1 (6 bases). This receptor was identified in a human donor who received an intestinal transplant. The sample here was unstimulated CD8+ T cells sorted from spleen or lymph node cells, taken before intestinal transplant. The DNA of the CDR3 is TGCAGCGTTGAAGAAGAGTGGACAGTTTGTTTT. It translates to CSVEEEWTVCF.